This TCR beta chain was obtained from a study of blood T cell repertoires in COVID-19. Study-wide context: Acute and convalescent COVID-19 samples came from the United States, Italy and Spain. T cells, B-cell-depleted T cells, or PBMCs provided the cDNA or gDNA that served as material.

Here immunoSEQ multiplex PCR was the method, and the copy in TCRdb shows in-frame clones only, minus some. The sample contains around 250,000 clones, roughly nine tenths of which appear only once. Per germline, CDR1 GTSNPN and CDR2 SVGIG (reference sequence). V was clipped by 2 bases and J by 4 bases; unmatched bases: 4. The CDR3 length is 14 residues. In terms of age and location, participants ranged from about 18 to 89 years and lived in about 25 US areas. The sample comprised PBMCs or T cells enriched from blood (not recorded which). This TCR derives from a human donor in a cohort exposed to, infected with or recovered from COVID-19 (not recorded which). The donor label of this sample is uncertain. V gene TRBV30 combines with J gene TRBJ2-5; 10 positions agree with TRBD2. CDR3 sequence: CAWSPSGGLETQYF. The DNA for the CDR3 is TGTGCCTGGAGTCCTAGCGGGGGCCTAGAGACCCAGTACTTC.